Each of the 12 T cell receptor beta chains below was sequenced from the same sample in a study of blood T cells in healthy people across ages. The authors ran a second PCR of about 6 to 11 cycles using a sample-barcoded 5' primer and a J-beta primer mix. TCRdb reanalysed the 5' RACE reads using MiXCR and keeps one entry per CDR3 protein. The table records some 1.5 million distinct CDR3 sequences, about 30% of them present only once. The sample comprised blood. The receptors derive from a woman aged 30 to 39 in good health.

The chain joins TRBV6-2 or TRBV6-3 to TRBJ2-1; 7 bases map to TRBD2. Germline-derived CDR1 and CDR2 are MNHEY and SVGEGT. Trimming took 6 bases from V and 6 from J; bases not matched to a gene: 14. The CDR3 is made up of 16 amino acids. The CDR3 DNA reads TGTGCCAGCAGCTTAACCGGGACTATACAAATCAATGAGCAGTTCTTC. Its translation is CASSLTGTIQINEQFF.

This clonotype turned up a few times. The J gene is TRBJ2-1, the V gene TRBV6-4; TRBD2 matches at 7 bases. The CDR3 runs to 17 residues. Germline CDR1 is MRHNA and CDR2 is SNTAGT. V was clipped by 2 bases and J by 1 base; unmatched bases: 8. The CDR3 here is CASSDPWGGRSYNEQFF. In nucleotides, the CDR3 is TGTGCCAGCAGTGACCCATGGGGGGGGAGGTCCTACAATGAGCAGTTCTTC.

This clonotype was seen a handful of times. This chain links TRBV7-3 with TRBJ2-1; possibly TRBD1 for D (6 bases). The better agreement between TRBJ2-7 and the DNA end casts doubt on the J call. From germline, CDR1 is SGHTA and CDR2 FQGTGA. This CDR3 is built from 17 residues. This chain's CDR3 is CASSKYQGGSSYNEQYF. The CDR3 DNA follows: TGTGCCAGCAGCAAGTATCAAGGGGGAAGCTCCTACAATGAGCAGTACTTC.

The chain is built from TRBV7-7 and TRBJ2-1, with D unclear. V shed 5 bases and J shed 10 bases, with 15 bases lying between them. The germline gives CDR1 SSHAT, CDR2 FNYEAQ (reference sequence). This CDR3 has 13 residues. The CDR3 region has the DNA TGTGCCAGCAGCGAACGCCCTACCTACGAGCAGTTCTTC. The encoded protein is CASSERPTYEQFF. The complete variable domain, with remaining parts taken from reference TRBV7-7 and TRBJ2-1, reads GAGVSQSPRYKVTKRGQDVTLRCDPISSHATLYWYQQALGQGPEFLTYFNYEAQPDKSGLPSDRFSAERPEGSISTLTIQRTEQRDSAMYRCASSERPTYEQFFGPGTRLTVL.

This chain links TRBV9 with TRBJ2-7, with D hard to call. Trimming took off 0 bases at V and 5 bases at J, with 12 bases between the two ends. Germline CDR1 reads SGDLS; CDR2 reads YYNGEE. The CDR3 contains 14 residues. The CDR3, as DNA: TGTGCCAGCAGCGTAGCGGATTTCTACCACGAGCAGTACTTC. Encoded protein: CASSVADFYHEQYF.

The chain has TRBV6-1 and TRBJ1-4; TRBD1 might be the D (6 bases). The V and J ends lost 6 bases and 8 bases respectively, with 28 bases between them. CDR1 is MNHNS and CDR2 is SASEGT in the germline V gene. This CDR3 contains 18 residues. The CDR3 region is CASRSGGDGGGGREKLFF. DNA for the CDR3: TGTGCCAGCAGATCAGGCGGGGACGGAGGGGGGGGGAGAGAAAAACTGTTTTTT.

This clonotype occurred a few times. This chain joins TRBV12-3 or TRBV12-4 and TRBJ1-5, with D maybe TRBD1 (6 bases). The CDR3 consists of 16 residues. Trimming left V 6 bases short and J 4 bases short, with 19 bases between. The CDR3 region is CASSPRTGMRNQPQHF. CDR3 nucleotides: TGTGCCAGCAGCCCCCGTACAGGGATGAGGAATCAGCCCCAGCATTTT.

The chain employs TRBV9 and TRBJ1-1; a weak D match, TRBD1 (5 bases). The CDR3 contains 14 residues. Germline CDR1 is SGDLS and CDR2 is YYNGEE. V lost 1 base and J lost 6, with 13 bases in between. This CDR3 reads CASSVTTGASEAFF. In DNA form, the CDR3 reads TGTGCCAGCAGCGTAACTACAGGAGCCTCTGAAGCTTTCTTT.

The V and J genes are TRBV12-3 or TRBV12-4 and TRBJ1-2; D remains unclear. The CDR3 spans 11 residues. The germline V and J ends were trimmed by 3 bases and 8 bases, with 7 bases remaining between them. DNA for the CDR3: TGTGCCAGCAGTTTTGGGCCGGGCTACACCTTC. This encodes CASSFGPGYTF.

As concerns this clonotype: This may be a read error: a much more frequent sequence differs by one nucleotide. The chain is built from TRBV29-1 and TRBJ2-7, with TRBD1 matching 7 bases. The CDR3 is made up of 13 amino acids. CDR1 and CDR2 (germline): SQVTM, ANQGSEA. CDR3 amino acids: CSVRTGTHYGQYF. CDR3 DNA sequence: TGCAGCGTCCGGACAGGCACCCACTACGGGCAGTACTTC.

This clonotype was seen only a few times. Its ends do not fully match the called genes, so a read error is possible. The CDR3 protein is CAGSLGQDGEQFF. Written as DNA, the CDR3 is TGTGCCGGCTCACTAGGACAGGACGGTGAGCAGTTCTTC. V is TRBV18 and J is TRBJ2-1, with 7 bases matching TRBD1. The CDR3 totals 13 residues. Looked up from germline, CDR1 is KGHSH and CDR2 is LQKENI.

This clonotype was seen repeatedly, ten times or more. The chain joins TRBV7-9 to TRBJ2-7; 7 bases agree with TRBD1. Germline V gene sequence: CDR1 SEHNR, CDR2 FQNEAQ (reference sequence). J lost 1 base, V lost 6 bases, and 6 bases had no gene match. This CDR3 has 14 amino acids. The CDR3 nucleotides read TGTGCCAGCAGTTATACAGGGGTTTCCTACGAGCAGTACTTC. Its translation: CASSYTGVSYEQYF.